Below are 21 T cell receptor beta chains sequenced from a single sample in a study of T cells in Graves' hyperthyroidism and ophthalmopathy. Regions amplified from RNA transcripts were the TCR beta CDR3 regions. Using the HTBI primer set, a first-round RT-PCR was run on the TCR CDR3. From the multiplex PCR reads, TCRdb called clonotypes with MiXCR, one entry per CDR3 protein. Here the sample spans fewer than 500,000 distinct CDR3 sequences, approximately 13% being singletons. The sample taken for sequencing was blood. The receptors were sampled from a man aged 30 to 45 with Graves' hyperthyroidism that later progressed to Graves' ophthalmopathy.

This clonotype was counted at least ten times. The chain links TRBV2 to TRBJ1-5, with D perhaps matching TRBD1 (5 bases). The CDR3 has 20 amino acids. The ends were cut back, 4 bases at V and 4 bases at J, with 29 bases in the middle. Germline V gene lookup returns CDR1 SNHLY and CDR2 FYNNEI. CDR3 DNA sequence: TGTGCCAGCAGTGCAAGGGGACTTTGGGTTATACGGACGGTGAATCAGCCCCAGCATTTT. Translated: CASSARGLWVIRTVNQPQHF.

This clonotype appeared many times. This sequence joins TRBV7-8 and TRBJ1-5; D uncertain. The CDR3 extends over 14 amino acids. Trimming removed 2 bases at V and 0 bases at J, with 5 bases between. CDR1 is SGHVS and CDR2 is FQNEAQ in the germline V gene. The CDR3 spells CASSLLYSNQPQHF. The CDR3 DNA sequence: TGTGCCAGCAGCTTACTGTATAGCAATCAGCCCCAGCATTTT.

There are many counts of this clonotype. The gene calls are TRBV7-9 and TRBJ2-7; D perhaps matches TRBD2 (6 bases). The germline V and J ends were trimmed by 8 bases and 1 base, with 9 bases remaining between them. The germline V gene encodes CDR1 SEHNR and CDR2 FQNEAQ (reference sequence). The CDR3 has 12 residues. Here the CDR3 DNA reads TGTGCCAGCGGGGACTTGTCCTACGAGCAGTACTTC. Protein product: CASGDLSYEQYF.

This chain links TRBV18 with TRBJ2-7, with 8 nucleotides matching TRBD1. Germline trimming cut 5 bases from V and 4 bases from J; bases unmatched to any gene: 4. The CDR3 loop spans 13 amino acids. Germline lookup yields CDR1 KGHSH and CDR2 LQKENI. This CDR3 is CASSNDRGYEQYF. The CDR3 nucleotides are TGTGCCAGCTCAAACGACAGGGGTTACGAGCAGTACTTC. The variable domain in full, with the rest retrieved from reference TRBV18 and TRBJ2-7, is NAGVMQNPRHLVRRRGQEARLRCSPMKGHSHVYWYRQLPEEGLKFMVYLQKENIIDESGMPKERFSAEFPKEGPSILRIQQVVRGDSAAYFCASSNDRGYEQYFGPGTRLTVT.

This clonotype was counted many times. The chain employs TRBV7-2 and TRBJ2-3; a possible D gene is TRBD2 (6 bases). The length of the CDR3 is 14 residues. Germline values: CDR1 SGHTA, CDR2 FQGNSA. V lost 5 bases to trimming and J lost 4 bases, with 13 bases between them. This CDR3 reads CASSVRGMPDTQYF. The CDR3, as DNA: TGTGCCAGCAGCGTCCGGGGGATGCCAGATACGCAGTATTTT.

This clonotype has a handful of counts. The rearrangement links TRBV3-1 to TRBJ2-3, with no clear D. From germline, CDR1 is LGHDT and CDR2 YNNKEL (reference sequence). The CDR3 has 14 residues. V was clipped by 0 bases and J by 2 bases, with 6 bases between them. The CDR3 spells CASSQDRLTDTQYF. CDR3 DNA: TGTGCCAGCAGCCAAGATCGACTCACAGATACGCAGTATTTT.

This clonotype was recorded at least ten times. This rearrangement joins TRBV28 to TRBJ2-2; D unresolved. Germline V gene lookup returns CDR1 MDHEN and CDR2 SYDVKM. Trimming took off 5 bases at V and 7 bases at J, with 11 bases between the two ends. The CDR3 is 13 residues long. The CDR3: CASSLINGGELFF. Here the CDR3 DNA reads TGTGCCAGCAGTCTAATTAATGGCGGGGAGCTGTTTTTT.

This clonotype was counted ten times or more. This rearrangement joins TRBV4-2 to TRBJ1-2, with 7 bases identical to TRBD1. The germline gives CDR1 LGHNA, CDR2 YNFKEQ. The CDR3 runs 15 residues. The V gene end was trimmed by 6 bases and the J gene end by 0 bases; junction bases not matched to a gene: 7. CDR3 nucleotides: TGTGCCAGCAGTCTTCCGGGACAGACTAACTATGGCTACACCTTC. Translated, it gives CASSLPGQTNYGYTF.

This clonotype has at least ten counts. The chain joins TRBV3-1 to TRBJ2-7, with no clear D. The CDR3 sequence is 11 residues long. V was pared by 8 bases and J by 4 bases, with 9 bases between. CDR1 and CDR2 (germline): LGHDT, YNNKEL (reference sequence). The CDR3 DNA follows: TGTGCCAGCTCTCAGGTGTACGAGCAGTACTTC. This codes for CASSQVYEQYF.

This clonotype has only a few counts. The chain links TRBV5-1 to TRBJ2-1, with 9 positions matching TRBD1. This CDR3 comprises 15 residues. Germline V gene lookup returns CDR1 SGHRS and CDR2 YFSETQ. V shed 3 bases and J 9 bases; nucleotides not matched to a gene: 10. The CDR3 DNA is TGCGCCAGCAGCTCTCGTCCCGGGACAGGGATTGAGCAGTTCTTC. Its translation: CASSSRPGTGIEQFF.

In its sample, this clonotype was seen many times. The chain has TRBV2 and TRBJ2-1; TRBD2 agrees at 13 bases. Germline V CDR1 and CDR2: SNHLY, FYNNEI. The CDR3 has 14 amino acids. The V and J ends lost 4 bases and 6 bases, in that order; junction bases with no gene match: 0. In nucleotides, the CDR3 is TGTGCCAGCAGTGGACTAGCGGGGGGCAATGAGCAGTTCTTC. The encoded protein is CASSGLAGGNEQFF.

DNA of the CDR3: TGTGCCAGCAGCTCCCGGGACAATACCTACGAGCAGTACTTC. It translates to CASSSRDNTYEQYF. The genes are TRBV9 and TRBJ2-7; a possible D gene is TRBD1 (6 bases). Trimming took 4 bases from V and 2 from J, leaving 13 bases between them. The CDR3 is 14 amino acids. Germline V gene data show CDR1 as SGDLS and CDR2 as YYNGEE.

In the case of this clonotype: A much larger clone lies a single base off, so this may be a read error. This sequence joins TRBV5-1 and TRBJ2-2; D is unclear. The CDR3 is made up of 13 amino acids. Between the trimmed V and J ends, which lost 5 bases and 2 bases, there was a span of 7 bases. The V gene's germline CDR1 is SGHRS and CDR2 YFSETQ. The CDR3 DNA reads as TGCGCCAGCAGGGAAGATAACACCGGGGAGCTGTTTTTT. Encoded protein: CASREDNTGELFF. The whole variable domain, remainder taken from reference TRBV5-1 and TRBJ2-2, is KAGVTQTPRYLIKTRGQQVTLSCSPISGHRSVSWYQQTPGQGLQFLFEYFSETQRNKGNFPGRFSGRQFSNSRSEMNVSTLELGDSALYLCASREDNTGELFFGEGSRLTVL.

V is TRBV7-3 and J is TRBJ1-2; D gene unclear. Trimming left V 3 bases short and J 0 bases short, with 5 bases between. The CDR3 is 13 amino acids. In germline, CDR1 is SGHTA, CDR2 FQGTGA. As DNA, the CDR3 is TGTGCCAGCAGCTTTTCCGCTAACTATGGCTACACCTTC. Translating it yields CASSFSANYGYTF.

The chain uses TRBV30 and TRBJ2-7, with D possibly matching TRBD1 (5 bases). The germline V and J ends were trimmed by 8 bases and 7 bases, with 18 bases remaining between them. Germline CDR1 GTSNPN, CDR2 SVGIG (reference sequence). The CDR3 contains 12 residues. CDR3 coding DNA: TGTGCCGCCCTCAGCCGCAAGGGGGAGCAGTACTTC. As protein: CAALSRKGEQYF.

This clonotype has just a few counts. The chain joins TRBV6-5 to TRBJ2-7, with 7 bases that match TRBD1. CDR3 length equals 14 residues. Germline trimming cut 2 bases from V and 5 bases from J; bases unmatched to any gene: 6. Per the germline V gene, CDR1 is MNHEY and CDR2 is SVGAGI. The CDR3 reads CASSYNQGVNEQYF. CDR3 DNA sequence: TGTGCCAGCAGTTACAATCAGGGGGTGAACGAGCAGTACTTC.

This clonotype has at least ten counts. The chain carries TRBV6-1 and TRBJ2-5, with 10 bases aligning to TRBD1. The CDR3 sequence is 16 residues long. J lost 7 bases, V lost 6 bases, and 14 bases had no gene match. Germline CDR1 and CDR2: MNHNS and SASEGT. The CDR3 sequence: CASSLSRTGGLGTQYF. The CDR3, as DNA: TGTGCCAGCAGCTTATCCCGGACAGGGGGTCTCGGGACCCAGTACTTC.

There are many counts of this clonotype. The J gene is TRBJ1-2, the V gene TRBV5-6; D is uncertain. Trimming took off 5 bases at V and 6 bases at J, with 14 bases between the two ends. Germline lookup yields CDR1 SGHDT and CDR2 YYEEEE. There are 13 residues in the CDR3. The CDR3 spells CASRWAGRNGYTF. The CDR3 region has the DNA TGTGCCAGCAGGTGGGCAGGAAGGAATGGCTACACCTTC.

This clonotype was counted ten times or more. The genes are TRBV6-1 and TRBJ2-1; 7 bases match TRBD2. The germline gives CDR1 MNHNS, CDR2 SASEGT. V was clipped by 6 bases and J by 2 bases; unmatched bases: 7. This CDR3 comprises 15 residues. In nucleotides, the CDR3 is TGTGCCAGCAGCTCCGGGACTACCCCCTACAATGAGCAGTTCTTC. Residues: CASSSGTTPYNEQFF.

This clonotype was recorded a few times. The gene calls are TRBV19 and TRBJ1-5; weak D call: TRBD1 (6 bases). Germline V gene data show CDR1 as LNHDA and CDR2 as SQIVND (reference sequence). This CDR3 comprises 16 residues. V shed 3 bases and J shed 1 base, with 13 bases lying between them. The CDR3: CASSIGGRVSNQPQHF. Here the CDR3 DNA reads TGTGCCAGTAGTATTGGGGGGCGAGTAAGCAATCAGCCCCAGCATTTT.

V usage is TRBV5-4 and J usage is TRBJ2-2, with D hard to call. CDR3 length: 12 amino acids. CDR1 and CDR2 (germline): SGHNT, YYREEE (reference sequence). Trimming removed 4 bases at V and 5 bases at J, with 6 bases between. The CDR3 DNA follows: TGTGCCAGCAGCCGCGAGACCGGGGAGCTGTTTTTT. Encoded protein: CASSRETGELFF.